This T cell receptor beta chain was sequenced in a study of T cell repertoires in cytomegalovirus infection. About the study: CMV infection and matching HLA type were both indicated by public TCR beta signatures.

This clonotype occurred a few times. Its target is not known. The V gene end was trimmed by 1 base and the J gene end by 4 bases; junction bases not matched to a gene: 16. The germline V gene has CDR1 LGHNA and CDR2 YSLEER. This CDR3 is 19 amino acids long. Notes on the study in general: The ex vivo response was dominated by HLA-C-restricted CMV-specific TCR beta clonotypes.

TCRdb itself ran the reads through MiXCR, one entry per CDR3 protein. This sample has roughly 46,000 distinct CDR3 sequences, with 15% to 25% found just once. The J gene is TRBJ1-2, the V gene TRBV4-3; 9 bases fit TRBD1. This TCR derives from a human donor in good health (CMV status not recorded). Some clones in this sample may be carry-over from other donors' samples. Sequencing used CD8+ T cells from cultured PBMCs, obtained from culture after CMV antigen stimulation. The CDR3 protein is CASSQATGTGTILGYGYTF. The DNA for the CDR3 is TGCGCCAGCAGCCAAGCAACCGGGACAGGGACGATCTTGGGCTATGGCTACACCTTC.